This T cell receptor beta chain originates from a study of blood T cell repertoires in COVID-19. The CDR3 has 14 amino acids. Germline V gene data show CDR1 as SGHNT and CDR2 as YENEEA. Trimming took off 2 bases at V and 6 bases at J, with 11 bases between the two ends. Assignments of participants to cohorts depended upon their own reported clinical history. The data were produced by immunoSEQ multiplex PCR, yet TCRdb's version contains in-frame clones alone and is incomplete. The sample records fewer than 350,000 clones, approximately 81% being singletons. The chain is built from TRBV11-3 and TRBJ1-5; D remains unclear. This clonotype was obtained from a woman aged 45-60 years who had recovered from COVID-19. Sequencing used PBMCs or T cells enriched from blood (not recorded which). The DNA of the CDR3 is TGTGCCAGCAGCTTATTAGGTTCGGGTCAGCCCCAGCATTTT. Amino acid sequence: CASSLLGSGQPQHF.